This T cell receptor (beta chain) was sequenced during a study of tumor-infiltrating lymphocytes in primary liver carcinoma. Study background: All patients had surgically resected primary liver carcinoma.

Study-wide results and limits: Since the samples were bulk and unsorted, the CD4+ and CD8+ repertoires were not compared. Significantly larger top-250-clone fractions were found in tumors than in blood (p = 0.039). Overlap in tumor-adjacent and tumor-blood pairs fell below that of tumor region pairs.

Blood RNA originated from unsorted whole blood, with germline DNA additionally extracted. This clonotype has only a few counts. The antigen is unknown. The CDR3 runs to 14 residues. Trimming cost V 0 bases and J 2 bases, with 5 bases left between them. Germline V lookup: CDR1 MGHDK, CDR2 SYGVNS. Production of TCR beta cDNA used 400 to 650 ng total RNA together with a constant-region primer. Each TCR beta library was derived from three nested multiplex PCR rounds that employed slightly modified ARM-PCR. Rounds one and two of PCR, each of 10 cycles, were primed with TRBV1-TRBV30 forward primers and a C-beta reverse primer. TCRdb recomputed calls from the multiplex PCR reads with MiXCR, one row per CDR3 protein. The sample records 300,000 to 400,000 distinct CDR3 sequences, approximately 64% being singletons.

The sample was peripheral blood. The chain carries TRBV25-1 and TRBJ1-5; D is unresolved. The sequence came from a man between 40 and 49 years old with primary liver carcinoma and hepatitis B virus infection. The CDR3 nucleotides read TGTGCCAGCAGTGAATACTTTGGCAATCAGCCCCAGCATTTT. As protein: CASSEYFGNQPQHF.